One TCR beta chain is described in this entry. This CDR3 is 12 amino acids long. Germline CDR1 is MDHEN and CDR2 is SYDVKM. V lost 8 bases, J lost 10 bases, and 17 bases lay in between. Self-reported history from a screening survey and questionnaire set each donor's cohort. Per the authors' pipeline: The authors estimated nucleated cell counts from reference gene primer amplification. Clones were read by immunoSEQ multiplex PCR, and TCRdb kept only the in-frame ones, dropping some. Clone size and V and J calls were adopted from that table, with D and trimming inferred from the DNA. The repertoire includes 290,000 or so clones, 85% to 90% of them detected once, and 3.5% to 4.5% sits in the top ten. The data belong to a study of blood T cell repertoires in COVID-19. Across the whole study: T cells, B-cell-depleted T cells, or PBMCs provided the cDNA or gDNA that served as material.

J is TRBJ1-1 and V is TRBV28; perhaps TRBD1 as D (6 bases). The source is a woman under 30 with acute COVID-19. Specimen: PBMCs or T cells enriched from blood (not recorded which). The CDR3 nucleotides read TGTGCCAGCTCATACAGGGAGCGGAGAGCTTTCTTT. This sequence encodes CASSYRERRAFF.